These 5 T cell receptor beta chains originate from one sample sequenced in a study of Graves' ophthalmopathy and Graves' hyperthyroidism. Amplification of TCR beta CDR3 regions used RNA transcripts. Following a first-round RT-PCR that used HTBI primers, a second-round multiplex PCR was carried out. TCRdb redid the calling of the multiplex PCR reads with MiXCR, one entry per CDR3 protein. Among approximately 1.2 million distinct CDR3 sequences, about 40% were seen once, and the ten largest hold 11%. Sample: peripheral blood or thyroid tissue (not recorded which). These receptor sequences come from an adult man with Graves' hyperthyroidism.

The rearrangement links TRBV7-9 to TRBJ2-5, with 8 bases lining up with TRBD1. The germline V gene encodes CDR1 SEHNR and CDR2 FQNEAQ (reference sequence). The CDR3 is 20 residues long. Trimming at V came to 5 bases and at J to 1 base, leaving 21 bases not matched to a gene. CDR3 region: CASSGSGGFYLFAGQETQYF. Written as DNA, the CDR3 is TGTGCCAGCAGCGGTTCAGGGGGCTTTTATTTGTTCGCCGGCCAAGAGACCCAGTACTTC. The full variable domain, in which reference TRBV7-9 and TRBJ2-5 provide the parts outside the CDR3, is DTGVSQNPRHKITKRGQNVTFRCDPISEHNRLYWYRQTLGQGPEFLTYFQNEAQLEKSRLLSDRFSAERPKGSFSTLEIQRTEQGDSAMYLCASSGSGGFYLFAGQETQYFGPGTRLLVL.

The chain recombines TRBV10-2 with TRBJ2-7; the match to TRBD2 covers 15 bases. With V trimmed by 4 bases and J by 1 base, 5 bases remained unmatched. The germline V gene encodes CDR1 WSHSY and CDR2 SAAADI. There are 17 residues in the CDR3. The CDR3 region is CASSAGLAGGQSYEQYF. CDR3 DNA sequence: TGCGCCAGCAGTGCCGGACTAGCGGGAGGGCAGTCCTACGAGCAGTACTTC.

The rearrangement links TRBV7-2 to TRBJ1-1; D possibly corresponds to TRBD1 (5 bases). The CDR3 runs 16 residues. The germline V and J ends were trimmed by 2 bases and 3 bases, with 16 bases remaining between them. Per germline, CDR1 SGHTA and CDR2 FQGNSA. DNA for the CDR3: TGTGCCAGCAGCTTATCCCTGGGGCAGCAGGACACTGAAGCTTTCTTT. This sequence encodes CASSLSLGQQDTEAFF.

In this sample, this clonotype turned up many times. The chain recombines TRBV6-5 with TRBJ2-7; no firm D call. The germline V and J ends were trimmed by 2 bases and 5 bases, with 7 bases remaining between them. The CDR3 is made up of 12 amino acids. Germline V lookup: CDR1 MNHEY, CDR2 SVGAGI. The CDR3 is CASSYLRDEQYF. The CDR3 coding sequence is TGTGCCAGCAGTTACCTTAGGGACGAGCAGTACTTC.

This clonotype showed up just a few times. This chain links TRBV20-1 with TRBJ2-7; TRBD2 might be the D (5 bases). CDR1 is DFQATT, CDR2 SNEGSKA, per germline (reference sequence). The germline V and J ends were trimmed by 4 bases and 5 bases, with 12 bases remaining between them. The CDR3 has 12 amino acids. The CDR3 loop reads CSATRGSHEQYF. In nucleotides, the CDR3 is TGCAGTGCTACGAGAGGGAGCCACGAGCAGTACTTC.